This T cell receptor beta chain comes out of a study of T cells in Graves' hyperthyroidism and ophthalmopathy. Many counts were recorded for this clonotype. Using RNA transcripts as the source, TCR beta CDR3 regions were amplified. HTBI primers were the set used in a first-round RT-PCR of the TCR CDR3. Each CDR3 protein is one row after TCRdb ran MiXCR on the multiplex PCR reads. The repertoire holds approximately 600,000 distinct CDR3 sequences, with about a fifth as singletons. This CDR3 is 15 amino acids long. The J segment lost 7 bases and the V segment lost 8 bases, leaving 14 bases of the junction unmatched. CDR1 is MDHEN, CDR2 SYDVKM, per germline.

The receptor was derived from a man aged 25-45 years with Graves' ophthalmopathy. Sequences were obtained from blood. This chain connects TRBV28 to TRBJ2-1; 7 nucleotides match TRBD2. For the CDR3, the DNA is TGTGCCAGCTGGGTCGGGACTAACCTCGGGAATGAGCAGTTCTTC. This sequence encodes CASWVGTNLGNEQFF.